The 27 T cell receptor beta chains below all came from one sample that was sequenced in a study of T cell responses to AZD1222 COVID-19 vaccine. Profiled with immunoSEQ multiplex PCR; TCRdb holds only in-frame clones, not every one. The table lists some 140,000 clones, about 85% of them singletons, with roughly 2.9% in the top ten. Specimen: peripheral blood, collected on day 0 of AZD1222 vaccination. The receptor source for this set is an adult in good health.

J is TRBJ2-3 and V is TRBV5-4, with TRBD2 matching over 7 bases. With V trimmed by 0 bases and J by 0 bases, 4 bases remained unmatched. CDR3 size: 16 residues. The germline V gene has CDR1 SGHNT and CDR2 YYREEE (reference sequence). The CDR3 region has the DNA TGTGCCAGCAGCTTGGGGGGGGGAGTTAGCACAGATACGCAGTATTTT. The encoded protein is CASSLGGGVSTDTQYF.

The chain combines TRBV18 with TRBJ1-6, with a weak D call TRBD1 (5 bases). The V end lost 4 bases, the J end lost 15 bases, and 16 bases lay between the germline ends. The CDR3 sequence is 13 residues long. The germline V gene has CDR1 KGHSH and CDR2 LQKENI. In nucleotides, the CDR3 is TGTGCCAGCTCACGCCGCGACAGCCAGGGCCTCCACTTT. Translated: CASSRRDSQGLHF.

This chain connects TRBV6-1 to TRBJ1-3, with a weak D call TRBD1 (6 bases). The germline V and J ends were trimmed by 6 bases and 3 bases, with 15 bases remaining between them. This CDR3 is 15 amino acids long. CDR1 and CDR2 (germline): MNHNS, SASEGT. CDR3: CASSTTTGIGNTIYF. DNA for the CDR3: TGTGCCAGCAGCACAACGACAGGCATTGGAAACACCATATATTTT.

This clone is a singleton in its sample. This sequence joins TRBV25-1 and TRBJ1-2; 10 nucleotides agree with TRBD1. CDR1 and CDR2 from the germline V gene are MGHDK and SYGVNS. With 5 bases clipped from V and 4 bases from J, the junction kept 4 bases outside the gene matches. The length of the CDR3 is 14 residues. As DNA, the CDR3 is TGTGCCAGCAGTAGGACAGGGGGACTCTATGGCTACACCTTC. Protein product: CASSRTGGLYGYTF.

The genes are TRBV6-5 and TRBJ1-1; 7 bases align to TRBD1. The CDR3 runs to 16 residues. The V gene end was trimmed by 8 bases and the J gene end by 0 bases; junction bases not matched to a gene: 12. Germline loops: CDR1 MNHEY, CDR2 SVGAGI. The CDR3 region has the DNA TGTGCCAGCCGTTCAAGGGGGCTAGACGTGAACACTGAAGCTTTCTTT. It encodes CASRSRGLDVNTEAFF.

Of note for this clone: This CDR3 is also generated by other DNA sequences in the sample. The J gene is TRBJ2-7, the V gene TRBV18; no definite D call. The CDR3 runs 13 residues. Trimming shortened V by 3 bases and J by 0 bases, and 6 bases separated the two germline ends. The germline V gene has CDR1 KGHSH and CDR2 LQKENI. CDR3 in amino acids: CASSPPSSYEQYF. DNA of the CDR3: TGTGCCAGCTCACCTCCGAGCTCCTACGAGCAGTACTTC.

The CDR3 DNA reads TGTGCCAGCAGAGACAGGGGCCTCCGGGAAAAACTGTTTTTT. It codes for CASRDRGLREKLFF. The chain recombines TRBV6-5 with TRBJ1-4; 8 bases align to TRBD1. Germline CDR1 reads MNHEY; CDR2 reads SVGAGI. The length of the CDR3 is 14 residues. With 6 bases clipped from V and 8 bases from J, the junction kept 8 bases outside the gene matches.

The CDR3 DNA reads TGTGCCAGCAGCTTAGTAGGGGCAGATACGCAGTATTTT. Translated: CASSLVGADTQYF. The genes are TRBV7-2 and TRBJ2-3, with D possibly matching TRBD1 (5 bases). The length of the CDR3 is 13 residues. Germline CDR1 and CDR2: SGHTA and FQGNSA. V was cut by 1 base and J by 4 bases, with 6 bases left in between.

The chain carries TRBV9 and TRBJ1-1; D perhaps matches TRBD1 (6 bases). The CDR3 extends over 15 amino acids. V shed 3 bases and J shed 5 bases, with 17 bases lying between them. Germline V lookup: CDR1 SGDLS, CDR2 YYNGEE. The CDR3 region is CASSALGGRYTEAFF. Written as DNA, the CDR3 is TGTGCCAGCAGCGCCTTGGGGGGGCGGTATACTGAAGCTTTCTTT.

This clone was recorded only once. V is TRBV5-6 and J is TRBJ1-1, with D maybe TRBD1 (6 bases). CDR3 length equals 14 residues. Germline V CDR1 and CDR2: SGHDT, YYEEEE. V dropped 4 bases and J dropped 1 base, with 11 bases sitting between them. The CDR3 region is CASSRDIRNTEAFF. CDR3 sequence (DNA): TGTGCCAGCAGCAGGGACATCAGGAACACTGAAGCTTTCTTT.

The chain recombines TRBV19 with TRBJ2-2; 9 bases fit TRBD1. Trimming at V came to 5 bases and at J to 5 bases, leaving 6 bases not matched to a gene. This CDR3 has 15 residues. Germline-derived CDR1 and CDR2 are LNHDA and SQIVND (reference sequence). Written as DNA, the CDR3 is TGTGCCAGTAGTGAGGGACAGGGTCGAACCGGGGAGCTGTTTTTT. Translating it yields CASSEGQGRTGELFF.

This chain links TRBV5-4 with TRBJ2-1, with 7 bases lining up with TRBD2. This CDR3 is built from 16 residues. V dropped 4 bases and J dropped 0; count of bases not matched to a gene: 7. Germline V CDR1 and CDR2: SGHNT, YYREEE (reference sequence). The CDR3 protein is CASSRAGESSYNEQFF. In nucleotides, the CDR3 is TGTGCCAGCAGCCGGGCGGGGGAGAGCTCCTACAATGAGCAGTTCTTC.

The V and J genes are TRBV7-8 and TRBJ2-1, with D unresolved. Trimming left V 1 base short and J 0 bases short, with 7 bases between. The CDR3 runs 15 residues. Germline lookup yields CDR1 SGHVS and CDR2 FQNEAQ. CDR3 bases: TGTGCCAGCAGCTTAGGGGTTAGCTCCTACAATGAGCAGTTCTTC. This encodes CASSLGVSSYNEQFF.

The chain recombines TRBV2 with TRBJ1-1; D possibly corresponds to TRBD1 (6 bases). The CDR3 consists of 14 residues. Trimming took 2 bases from V and 5 from J, leaving 12 bases between them. Germline CDR1 is SNHLY and CDR2 is FYNNEI. CDR3 coding DNA: TGTGCCAGCAGTGAATGGGGGACACTAACTGAAGCTTTCTTT. This translates into CASSEWGTLTEAFF.

The V and J genes are TRBV3-1 (or the pseudogene TRBV3-2) and TRBJ2-3; TRBD2 agrees at 10 bases. Trimming cost V 0 bases and J 4 bases; bases outside gene matches: 7. Looked up from germline, CDR1 is LGHDT and CDR2 is YNNKEL (reference sequence). This CDR3 contains 17 residues. The CDR3 bases are TGTGCCAGCAGCCAAGATCTGAGCGGGGGGGCCTCAGATACGCAGTATTTT. This gives the protein CASSQDLSGGASDTQYF.

The CDR3 loop is CASSLGGGAGGYTF. CDR3 in DNA: TGTGCCAGCAGTTTAGGCGGGGGAGCCGGTGGCTACACCTTC. J is TRBJ1-2 and V is TRBV27, with a possible D match to TRBD1 (5 bases). With 2 bases removed from V and 7 bases from J, the gap between germline ends came to 14 bases. Germline V lookup: CDR1 MNHEY, CDR2 SMNVEV (reference sequence). The CDR3 is 14 residues long.

This chain links TRBV29-1 with TRBJ2-7; TRBD2 might be the D (6 bases). Germline V gene lookup returns CDR1 SQVTM and CDR2 ANQGSEA. Trimming took 0 bases from V and 5 from J, leaving 11 bases between them. The CDR3 has 13 residues. The CDR3 coding sequence is TGCAGCGTTGAAGATTGGCGGGGCCACGAGCAGTACTTC. Its protein product is CSVEDWRGHEQYF.

The V call is TRBV3-1 (or the pseudogene TRBV3-2), the J call TRBJ2-1, with D possibly matching TRBD2 (6 bases). Trimming pared 4 bases from V and 9 bases from J, leaving 10 bases between. The CDR3 length is 12 residues. In germline, CDR1 is LGHDT, CDR2 YNNKEL (reference sequence). CDR3 region: CASSLRGAEQFF. CDR3 nucleotide sequence: TGTGCCAGCAGCCTGCGGGGTGCTGAGCAGTTCTTC.

V is TRBV9 and J is TRBJ2-2; D tentatively reads TRBD1 or TRBD2 (5 bases each). The CDR3 is made up of 12 amino acids. Germline CDR1 and CDR2: SGDLS and YYNGEE. The V and J ends lost 6 bases and 7 bases respectively, with 10 bases between them. For the CDR3, the DNA is TGTGCCAGCACGGGGCGAGGCGGGGAGCTGTTTTTT. Protein sequence: CASTGRGGELFF.

In its sample, this clone was seen once. The chain has TRBV27 and TRBJ1-4, with D tentatively TRBD1 (6 bases). This CDR3 region has 11 residues. The V gene's germline CDR1 is MNHEY and CDR2 SMNVEV (reference sequence). V was cut by 7 bases and J by 17 bases, with 17 bases left in between. CDR3 in amino acids: CASIHRVLSFF. The CDR3 DNA sequence: TGTGCCAGCATACACAGGGTGTTGAGTTTTTTT. Looking up the rest from reference TRBV27 and TRBJ1-4 gives the full variable domain: EAQVTQNPRYLITVTGKKLTVTCSQNMNHEYMSWYRQDPGLGLRQIYYSMNVEVTDKGDVPEGYKVSRKEKRNFPLILESPSPNQTSLYFCASIHRVLSFFGSGTQLSVL.

The chain joins TRBV6-2 or TRBV6-3 to TRBJ1-5; D ambiguous. Germline V gene data show CDR1 as MNHEY and CDR2 as SVGEGT. The CDR3 is 13 residues long. Trimming shortened V by 2 bases and J by 6 bases, and 8 bases separated the two germline ends. CDR3 nucleotides: TGTGCCAGCAGTTACCTGGCCTCTCAGCCCCAGCATTTT. This encodes CASSYLASQPQHF.

The chain is built from TRBV7-9 and TRBJ2-1; 12 nucleotides line up with TRBD1. V lost 3 bases and J lost 9; bases outside the gene matches: 9. Germline V gene sequence: CDR1 SEHNR, CDR2 FQNEAQ (reference sequence). This CDR3 is 16 amino acids long. CDR3 nucleotides: TGTGCCAGCAGCTTTCTCCGGGACAGGGGGCACACTGAGCAGTTCTTC. It codes for CASSFLRDRGHTEQFF.

The table lists this clone with a count of one. The gene calls are TRBV3-1 (or the pseudogene TRBV3-2) and TRBJ2-7; 7 bases match TRBD2. V gave up 4 bases and J gave up 0 bases; unmatched junction bases: 12. The CDR3 runs to 17 residues. The germline V gene has CDR1 LGHDT and CDR2 YNNKEL (reference sequence). The CDR3 loop is CASSPQSGGGSSYEQYF. DNA of the CDR3: TGTGCCAGCAGCCCCCAGTCGGGCGGCGGGAGCTCCTACGAGCAGTACTTC.

The chain has TRBV12-3 or TRBV12-4 and TRBJ2-2; D call uncertain. The CDR3 contains 13 residues. Trimming left V 6 bases short and J 8 bases short, with 13 bases between. The CDR3, as DNA: TGTGCCAGCAGCCCCGCAAGGGTGGGGGAGCTGTTTTTT. Translation gives CASSPARVGELFF.

The V and J genes are TRBV15 and TRBJ1-2, with D unclear. Germline V gene lookup returns CDR1 LNHNV and CDR2 YYDKDF (reference sequence). V dropped 4 bases and J dropped 4 bases, with 16 bases sitting between them. CDR3 length equals 15 residues. For the CDR3, the DNA is TGTGCCACCAGCACATACAGCACCCTCAGCTATGGCTACACCTTC. It codes for CATSTYSTLSYGYTF.

The chain recombines TRBV25-1 with TRBJ2-2; D remains unclear. In germline, CDR1 is MGHDK, CDR2 SYGVNS. V lost 3 bases and J lost 0, with 8 bases in between. The length of the CDR3 is 15 residues. The CDR3 nucleotides read TGTGCCAGCAGTGATGGGTGGACGAACACCGGGGAGCTGTTTTTT. It specifies CASSDGWTNTGELFF.

J is TRBJ2-1 and V is TRBV28; the match to TRBD1 covers 7 bases. V trimming: 5 bases; J trimming: 2 bases; junction bases outside the gene matches: 6. In germline, CDR1 is MDHEN, CDR2 SYDVKM. This CDR3 has 15 amino acids. This chain's CDR3 is CASSPRQGTYNEQFF. The CDR3 nucleotides are TGTGCCAGCAGTCCCCGACAGGGAACCTACAATGAGCAGTTCTTC.